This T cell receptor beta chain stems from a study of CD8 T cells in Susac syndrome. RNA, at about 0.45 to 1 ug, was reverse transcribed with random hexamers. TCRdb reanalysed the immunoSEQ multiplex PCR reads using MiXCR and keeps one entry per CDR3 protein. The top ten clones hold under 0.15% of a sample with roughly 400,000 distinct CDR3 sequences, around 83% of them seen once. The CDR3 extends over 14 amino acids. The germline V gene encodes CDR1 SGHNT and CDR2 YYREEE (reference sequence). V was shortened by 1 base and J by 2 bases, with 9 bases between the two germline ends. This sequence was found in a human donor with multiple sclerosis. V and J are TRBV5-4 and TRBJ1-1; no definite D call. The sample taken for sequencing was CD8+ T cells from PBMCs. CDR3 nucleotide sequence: TGTGCCAGCAGCTTGAAGTTTGGCAACACTGAAGCTTTCTTT. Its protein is CASSLKFGNTEAFF.